This T cell receptor beta chain was recorded in a study of control samples from healthy donors and cancer patients. Here immunoSEQ multiplex PCR was the method, and the copy in TCRdb shows in-frame clones only, minus some. The sample records around 180,000 clones, about 91% being singletons. Germline V gene lookup returns CDR1 LGHNA and CDR2 YNFKEQ. Trimming cost V 2 bases and J 1 base, with 15 bases left between them. CDR3 length: 16 residues. The sequencing sample was made of blood. The chain combines TRBV4-2 with TRBJ2-7; either TRBD1 or TRBD2 may supply D (5 bases each). The clonotype originates from a woman aged 25-40 years in good health. The CDR3 here is CASSQRLGAGSYEQYF. The CDR3 DNA reads TGTGCCAGCAGCCAAAGGCTCGGGGCGGGTTCCTACGAGCAGTACTTC.